This TCR beta chain emerged from a study of cytomegalovirus exposure and HLA in healthy donors. Study-level background: Drawn from HLA-typed donors, about 82 million unique TCRs were held in an early data release. The study, taken as a whole, reports: Association of a missense DCLRE1C variant with TCR beta V- and J-gene trimming was reported in a later analysis. From TCR beta sequences, most subjects' HLA-A and HLA-B alleles were reportedly predicted accurately.

A multiplex PCR was run with 60 Vbeta primers and 13 Jbeta primers. Some clones are missing from TCRdb's copy, which holds only in-frame ones; the method was immunoSEQ multiplex PCR. In the table there are under 200,000 clones, about 83% of which are singletons. To note about this clone: Antigen specificity is unknown.

Looked up from germline, CDR1 is SQVTM and CDR2 is ANQGSEA. The CDR3 has 13 residues. Losses at the gene ends were 6 bases for V and 3 bases for J; bases not matched to a gene: 7. This sequence was found in a man in his forties in good health and CMV-seropositive. Sequencing used PBMCs. The chain links TRBV29-1 to TRBJ1-2; 7 bases are a match to TRBD1. This CDR3 reads CSVAPTGDYGYTF. CDR3 DNA: TGCAGCGTCGCTCCTACAGGGGACTATGGCTACACCTTC.